These T cell receptor beta chains were read from a single sample in a study of sequential checkpoint blockade in melanoma. The table came from immunoSEQ multiplex PCR; TCRdb's copy has only in-frame clones and leaves some out. The table has about 40,000 clones, just under 85% seen once. The material sequenced was CD8+ T cells sorted from blood (inferred from file names), taken from a patient given nivolumab and ipilimumab in sequence. The receptors originated from a human donor with melanoma. CDR3s include the opening cysteine and the closing phenylalanine or tryptophan. D genes are given only for firm matches. Some rows mark clone size as missing; the rest say once, few, many or name a class of expanded clone.

abundance: NA
j_gene: TRBJ2-7
v_gene: TRBV19
d_gene: TRBD2
CDR3aa: CANRDDRRGGQYF
CDR3nt: TGTGCCAACCGAGATGATAGGCGGGGGGGACAGTACTTC

abundance: NA
j_gene: TRBJ2-3
v_gene: TRBV6-5
d_gene: TRBD2
CDR3aa: CASSYLSGGAADTQYF
CDR3nt: TGTGCCAGCAGTTACCTTAGCGGGGGGGCCGCAGATACGCAGTATTTT

abundance: NA
j_gene: TRBJ2-7
v_gene: TRBV2
d_gene: NA
CDR3aa: CASSDYGGSYEQYF
CDR3nt: TGTGCCAGCAGTGATTACGGGGGTTCCTACGAGCAGTACTTC

abundance: NA
j_gene: TRBJ1-1
v_gene: TRBV4-1
d_gene: TRBD1
CDR3aa: CASSQETGVVLAFF
CDR3nt: TGCGCCAGCAGCCAAGAGACAGGGGTCGTGTTAGCTTTCTTT

abundance: NA
j_gene: TRBJ2-3
v_gene: TRBV19
d_gene: TRBD2
CDR3aa: CASSMEGPLAGVGSTDTQYF
CDR3nt: TGTGCCAGTAGTATGGAGGGGCCACTAGCGGGAGTAGGAAGCACAGATACGCAGTATTTT

abundance: NA
j_gene: TRBJ1-1
v_gene: TRBV11-2
d_gene: TRBD1
CDR3aa: CASSLGGQGFF
CDR3nt: TGTGCCAGCAGCTTAGGGGGACAGGGGTTCTTT

abundance: NA
j_gene: TRBJ1-5
v_gene: TRBV28
d_gene: NA
CDR3aa: CASSRIAGHQPQHF
CDR3nt: TGTGCCAGCAGCCGCATAGCGGGACATCAGCCCCAGCATTTT

abundance: NA
j_gene: TRBJ1-1
v_gene: TRBV4-1
d_gene: NA
CDR3aa: CASSQGSIDEAFF
CDR3nt: TGCGCCAGCAGCCAAGGATCAATAGATGAAGCTTTCTTT

abundance: NA
j_gene: TRBJ1-1
v_gene: TRBV11-2
d_gene: TRBD1
CDR3aa: CASTPPRGITEAFF
CDR3nt: TGTGCCAGCACCCCCCCCAGGGGGATCACTGAAGCTTTCTTT

abundance: few
j_gene: TRBJ2-7
v_gene: TRBV14
d_gene: NA
CDR3aa: CASSQLGTTSEQYF
CDR3nt: TGTGCCAGCAGCCAATTGGGCACCACTAGCGAGCAGTACTTC

abundance: NA
j_gene: TRBJ2-7
v_gene: TRBV5-4
d_gene: TRBD1
CDR3aa: CASSFGTGYEQYF
CDR3nt: TGTGCCAGCAGCTTCGGGACAGGGTACGAGCAGTACTTC

abundance: NA
j_gene: TRBJ2-7
v_gene: TRBV27
d_gene: TRBD1
CDR3aa: CASSIGMGQGAREQYF
CDR3nt: TGTGCCAGCAGTATAGGGATGGGACAGGGGGCGAGGGAGCAGTACTTC

abundance: NA
j_gene: TRBJ2-7
v_gene: TRBV5-4
d_gene: TRBD2
CDR3aa: CASSLGSLAGEQYF
CDR3nt: TGTGCCAGCAGCTTGGGATCGCTAGCGGGGGAGCAGTACTTC

abundance: NA
j_gene: TRBJ1-3
v_gene: TRBV15
d_gene: NA
CDR3aa: CATSPGIVSGNTIYF
CDR3nt: TGTGCCACCAGTCCAGGGATAGTCTCTGGAAACACCATATATTTT

abundance: NA
j_gene: TRBJ2-1
v_gene: TRBV29-1
d_gene: TRBD1
CDR3aa: CSVGTGVYNEQFF
CDR3nt: TGCAGCGTTGGGACAGGGGTCTACAATGAGCAGTTCTTC

abundance: NA
j_gene: TRBJ2-5
v_gene: TRBV2
d_gene: NA
CDR3aa: CASSPRVGETQYF
CDR3nt: TGTGCCAGCAGTCCCCGGGTAGGAGAGACCCAGTACTTC

abundance: NA
j_gene: TRBJ1-2
v_gene: TRBV13
d_gene: NA
CDR3aa: CASSLAGTLNYGYTF
CDR3nt: TGTGCCAGCAGCTTAGCGGGGACACTCAACTATGGCTACACCTTC

abundance: NA
j_gene: TRBJ2-7
v_gene: TRBV10-2
d_gene: NA
CDR3aa: CASSLSGGSPYEQYF
CDR3nt: TGCGCCAGCAGCCTTTCGGGCGGGTCCCCCTACGAGCAGTACTTC

abundance: NA
j_gene: TRBJ2-1
v_gene: TRBV7-2
d_gene: NA
CDR3aa: CASSPPGALGDEQFF
CDR3nt: TGTGCCAGCAGCCCCCCGGGAGCTTTGGGGGATGAGCAGTTCTTC

abundance: NA
j_gene: TRBJ1-2
v_gene: TRBV18
d_gene: TRBD1
CDR3aa: CASSPPGTEYGYTF
CDR3nt: TGTGCCAGCTCACCACCGGGGACAGAGTATGGCTACACCTTC

abundance: NA
j_gene: TRBJ2-1
v_gene: TRBV4-1
d_gene: NA
CDR3aa: CASSKGSINNEQFF
CDR3nt: TGCGCCAGCAGCAAGGGGTCTATAAACAATGAGCAGTTCTTC

abundance: once
j_gene: TRBJ1-2
v_gene: TRBV5-8
d_gene: NA
CDR3aa: CASSLDYGDKQGYTF
CDR3nt: TGTGCCAGCAGCTTGGATTATGGGGACAAGCAGGGCTACACCTTC

abundance: once
j_gene: TRBJ2-7
v_gene: TRBV13
d_gene: TRBD2
CDR3aa: CASSIAGTSGAPEQYF
CDR3nt: TGTGCCAGCAGCATCGCCGGGACTAGCGGGGCCCCGGAGCAGTACTTC

abundance: NA
j_gene: TRBJ2-7
v_gene: TRBV4-2
d_gene: TRBD2
CDR3aa: CASSPESLSGGAYEQYF
CDR3nt: TGTGCCAGCAGCCCGGAATCCCTTAGCGGGGGGGCCTACGAGCAGTACTTC

abundance: NA
j_gene: TRBJ2-1
v_gene: TRBV29-1
d_gene: TRBD1
CDR3aa: CSAPTGNNEQFF
CDR3nt: TGCAGCGCCCCGACAGGGAACAATGAGCAGTTCTTC

abundance: few
j_gene: TRBJ2-5
v_gene: TRBV6-1
d_gene: TRBD1
CDR3aa: CASSEATGTGGETQYF
CDR3nt: TGTGCCAGCAGTGAAGCTACCGGGACAGGGGGGGAGACCCAGTACTTC

abundance: NA
j_gene: TRBJ1-2
v_gene: TRBV5-4
d_gene: TRBD1
CDR3aa: CASSVGQGAYGYTF
CDR3nt: TGTGCCAGCAGCGTTGGACAGGGGGCGTATGGCTACACCTTC

abundance: NA
j_gene: TRBJ1-1
v_gene: TRBV5-6
d_gene: TRBD1
CDR3aa: CASSEGTDTEAFF
CDR3nt: TGTGCCAGCAGCGAGGGGACAGACACTGAAGCTTTCTTT

abundance: NA
j_gene: TRBJ2-2
v_gene: TRBV27
d_gene: NA
CDR3aa: CASSWGLNTGELFF
CDR3nt: TGTGCCAGTTCGTGGGGACTCAACACCGGGGAGCTGTTTTTT

abundance: NA
j_gene: TRBJ1-6
v_gene: TRBV2
d_gene: NA
CDR3aa: CASSGGDSPLHF
CDR3nt: TGTGCCAGCAGTGGAGGTGATTCACCCCTCCACTTT

abundance: NA
j_gene: TRBJ1-2
v_gene: TRBV7-9
d_gene: NA
CDR3aa: CASSLSGDTYGYTF
CDR3nt: TGTGCCAGCAGCCTATCAGGGGACACCTATGGCTACACCTTC

abundance: few
j_gene: TRBJ1-2
v_gene: TRBV29-1
d_gene: NA
CDR3aa: CSVAKSYGYTF
CDR3nt: TGCAGCGTTGCAAAGAGCTATGGCTACACCTTC

abundance: NA
j_gene: TRBJ2-7
v_gene: TRBV2
d_gene: NA
CDR3aa: CASRADGGGYEQYF
CDR3nt: TGTGCCAGCAGAGCCGATGGAGGCGGGTACGAGCAGTACTTC

abundance: NA
j_gene: TRBJ1-1
v_gene: TRBV4-1
d_gene: NA
CDR3aa: CASSNRVNTEAFF
CDR3nt: TGCGCCAGCAGCAACAGAGTGAACACTGAAGCTTTCTTT

abundance: NA
j_gene: TRBJ1-2
v_gene: TRBV5-1
d_gene: NA
CDR3aa: CASSLTGPGGDGYTF
CDR3nt: TGCGCCAGCAGCTTGACAGGGCCGGGGGGAGATGGCTACACCTTC

abundance: NA
j_gene: TRBJ1-2
v_gene: TRBV6-5
d_gene: NA
CDR3aa: CASSPTGDGYTF
CDR3nt: TGTGCCAGCAGCCCGACGGGGGATGGCTACACCTTC

abundance: NA
j_gene: TRBJ2-5
v_gene: TRBV10-2
d_gene: TRBD2
CDR3aa: CASGSSGGQETQYF
CDR3nt: TGCGCCAGCGGAAGTAGCGGGGGCCAAGAGACCCAGTACTTC